This TCR beta chain was retrieved from a study of blood T cell repertoires in COVID-19. Study-wide background: COVID-19 samples from acute and convalescent phases originated in the United States, Italy and Spain. T cells, B-cell-depleted T cells, or PBMCs supplied cDNA or gDNA.

This study enrolled people aged about 18 to 100 from about two dozen US geographic areas. In the source study's methods: Estimation of nucleated cell counts relied on the amplification of reference gene primers. TCRdb's copy holds only in-frame clones and misses some; the assay was immunoSEQ multiplex PCR. The DNA was the basis for D and trimming; V, J and clone size are from that table. Of around 190,000 clones in the sample, 88% were seen once. This sequence was found in a woman aged 18-29 years who had recovered from COVID-19. Material: PBMCs or T cells enriched from blood (not recorded which).

This CDR3 is CASLNSLLMGAEQYF. CDR3 nucleotide sequence: TGTGCCAGCCTAAACTCCTTATTGATGGGGGCCGAGCAGTACTTC. The chain joins TRBV7-9 to TRBJ2-7; tentative D call: TRBD1 (6 bases). Trimming took off 8 bases at V and 6 bases at J, with 23 bases between the two ends. Germline-derived CDR1 and CDR2 are SEHNR and FQNEAQ (reference sequence). This CDR3 has 15 residues.